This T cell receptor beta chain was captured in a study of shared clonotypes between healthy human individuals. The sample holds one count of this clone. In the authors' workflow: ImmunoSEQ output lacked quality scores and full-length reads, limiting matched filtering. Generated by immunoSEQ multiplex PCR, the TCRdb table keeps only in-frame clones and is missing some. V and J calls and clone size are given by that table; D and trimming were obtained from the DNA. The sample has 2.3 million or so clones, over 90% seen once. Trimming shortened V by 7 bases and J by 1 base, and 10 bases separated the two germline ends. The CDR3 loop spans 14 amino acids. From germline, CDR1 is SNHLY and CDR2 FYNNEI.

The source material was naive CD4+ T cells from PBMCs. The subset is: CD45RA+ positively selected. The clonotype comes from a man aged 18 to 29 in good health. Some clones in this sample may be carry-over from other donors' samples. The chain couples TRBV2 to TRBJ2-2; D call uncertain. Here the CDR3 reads CASTGQMNTGELFF. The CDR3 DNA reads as TGTGCCAGCACTGGGCAAATGAACACCGGGGAGCTGTTTTTT.